This T cell receptor beta chain was sequenced in a study of blood T cells in healthy people across ages. This clonotype appeared a few times. The CDR3 consists of 18 residues. Trimming cost V 4 bases and J 0 bases, with 17 bases left between them. The germline V gene has CDR1 SGHRS and CDR2 YFSETQ. Combining a sample-barcoded 5' primer with a J-beta primer mix, a second PCR ran for roughly 7 to 11 cycles. MiXCR was run by TCRdb on the 5' RACE reads, yielding one entry per CDR3 protein. Of 800,000 or so distinct CDR3 sequences in the sample, 60% to 80% are singletons; the top ten hold about 27%. The clonotype was recovered from a man younger than 40 in good health. V and J are TRBV5-1 and TRBJ2-6; D might be TRBD1 (5 bases). The sequenced material came from blood. The CDR3 DNA follows: TGCGCCAGCAGCCCCGACGGCAGGGCCCTCTCTGGGGCCAACGTCCTGACTTTC. Protein product: CASSPDGRALSGANVLTF.